This TCR beta chain is drawn from a study of T cell repertoires in cytomegalovirus infection. Study-wide context: The public TCR beta signatures pointed to both CMV infection and matching HLA type.

Via MiXCR, TCRdb re-called the reads, giving one row per CDR3 protein. The table shows around 450,000 distinct CDR3 sequences, with 25% to 40% occurring only once. Study results and caveats: HLA-C-restricted CMV-specific TCR beta clonotypes were dominant in the ex vivo response. Cumulative frequency of public TCR beta families picked out carriers of CMV plus the relevant HLA.

The CDR3 is 16 residues long. V was clipped by 6 bases and J by 1 base, with 16 bases between them. The V gene's germline CDR1 is MDHEN and CDR2 SYDVKM. This clonotype came up a few times. Its antigen is as yet unknown. The specimen was PBMCs. The chain employs TRBV28 and TRBJ1-3; D might be TRBD1 (6 bases). The source of this sequence is a human donor in good health (CMV status not recorded). Some clones in this sample may be carry-over from other donors' samples. CDR3 residues: CASRAGDTRSGNTIYF. DNA of the CDR3: TGTGCCAGCAGGGCCGGGGACACTAGATCTGGAAACACCATATATTTT.